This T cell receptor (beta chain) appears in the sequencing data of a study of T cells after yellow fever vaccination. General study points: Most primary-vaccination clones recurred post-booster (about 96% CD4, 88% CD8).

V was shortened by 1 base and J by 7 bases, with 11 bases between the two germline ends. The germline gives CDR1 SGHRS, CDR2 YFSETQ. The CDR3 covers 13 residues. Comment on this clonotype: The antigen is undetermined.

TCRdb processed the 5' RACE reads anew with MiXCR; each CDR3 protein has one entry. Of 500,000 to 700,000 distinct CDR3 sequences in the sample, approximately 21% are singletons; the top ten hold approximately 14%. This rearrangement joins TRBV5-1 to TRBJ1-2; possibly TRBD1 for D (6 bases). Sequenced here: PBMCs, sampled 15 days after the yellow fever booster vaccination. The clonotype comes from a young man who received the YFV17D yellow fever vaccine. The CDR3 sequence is CASSLIEGVGYTF. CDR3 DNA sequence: TGCGCCAGCAGCTTGATTGAGGGGGTTGGCTACACCTTC.